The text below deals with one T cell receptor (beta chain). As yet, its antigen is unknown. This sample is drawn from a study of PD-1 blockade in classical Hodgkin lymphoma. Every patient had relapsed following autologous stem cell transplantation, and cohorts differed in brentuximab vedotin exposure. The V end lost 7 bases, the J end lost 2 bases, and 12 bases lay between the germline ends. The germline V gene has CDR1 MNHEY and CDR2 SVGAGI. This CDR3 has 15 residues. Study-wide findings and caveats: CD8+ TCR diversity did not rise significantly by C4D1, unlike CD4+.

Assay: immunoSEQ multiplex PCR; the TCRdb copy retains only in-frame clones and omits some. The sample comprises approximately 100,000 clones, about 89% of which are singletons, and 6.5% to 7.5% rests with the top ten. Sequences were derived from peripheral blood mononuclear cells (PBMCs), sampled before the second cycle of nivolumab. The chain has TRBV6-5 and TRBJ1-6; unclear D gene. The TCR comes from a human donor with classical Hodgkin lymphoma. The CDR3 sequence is CASKRSFPYNSPLHF. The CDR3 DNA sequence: TGTGCCAGCAAGCGAAGTTTCCCCTATAATTCACCCCTCCACTTT.